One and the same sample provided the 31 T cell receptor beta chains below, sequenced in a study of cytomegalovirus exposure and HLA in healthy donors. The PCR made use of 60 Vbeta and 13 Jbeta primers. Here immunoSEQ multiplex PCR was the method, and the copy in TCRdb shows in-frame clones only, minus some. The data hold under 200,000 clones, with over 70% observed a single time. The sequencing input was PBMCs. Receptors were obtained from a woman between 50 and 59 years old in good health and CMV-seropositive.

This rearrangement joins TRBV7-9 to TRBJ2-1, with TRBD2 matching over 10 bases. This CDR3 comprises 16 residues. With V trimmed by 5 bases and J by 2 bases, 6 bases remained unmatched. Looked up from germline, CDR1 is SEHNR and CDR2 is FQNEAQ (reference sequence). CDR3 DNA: TGTGCCAGCAGCCCCGGACTAGCGGTGGCCTACAATGAGCAGTTCTTC. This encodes CASSPGLAVAYNEQFF.

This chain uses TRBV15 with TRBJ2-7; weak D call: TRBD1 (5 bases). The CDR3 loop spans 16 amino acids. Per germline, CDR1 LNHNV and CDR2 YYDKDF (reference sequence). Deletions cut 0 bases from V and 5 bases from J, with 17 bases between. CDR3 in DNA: TGTGCCACCAGCAGAGATCTCGCGACAGATTTCGACGAGCAGTACTTC. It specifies CATSRDLATDFDEQYF. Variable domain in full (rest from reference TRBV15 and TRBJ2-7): DAMVIQNPRYQVTQFGKPVTLSCSQTLNHNVMYWYQQKSSQAPKLLFHYYDKDFNNEADTPDNFQSRRPNTSFCFLDIRSPGLGDTAMYLCATSRDLATDFDEQYFGPGTRLTVT.

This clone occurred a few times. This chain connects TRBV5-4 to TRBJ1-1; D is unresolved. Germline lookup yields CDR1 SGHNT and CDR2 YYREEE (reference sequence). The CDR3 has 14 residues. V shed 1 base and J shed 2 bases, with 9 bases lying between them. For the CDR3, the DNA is TGTGCCAGCAGCTTGAGCCAGACAAACACTGAAGCTTTCTTT. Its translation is CASSLSQTNTEAFF.

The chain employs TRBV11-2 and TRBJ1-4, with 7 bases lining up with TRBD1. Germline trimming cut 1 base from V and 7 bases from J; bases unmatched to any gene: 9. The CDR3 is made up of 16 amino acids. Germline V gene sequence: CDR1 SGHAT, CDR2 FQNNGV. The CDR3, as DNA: TGTGCCAGCAGCTTAGGGCGGGTGACAGGGACTGAAAAACTGTTTTTT. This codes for CASSLGRVTGTEKLFF.

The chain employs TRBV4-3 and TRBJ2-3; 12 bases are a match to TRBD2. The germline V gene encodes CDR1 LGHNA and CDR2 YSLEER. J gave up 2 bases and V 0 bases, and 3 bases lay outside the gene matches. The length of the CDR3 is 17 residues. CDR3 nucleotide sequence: TGCGCCAGCAGCCAAGATGGGACTAGCGGGTCCACAGATACGCAGTATTTT. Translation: CASSQDGTSGSTDTQYF.

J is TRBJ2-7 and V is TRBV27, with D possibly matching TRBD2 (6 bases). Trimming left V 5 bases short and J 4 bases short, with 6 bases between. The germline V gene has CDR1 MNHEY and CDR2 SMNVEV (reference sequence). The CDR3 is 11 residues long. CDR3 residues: CASSRGYEQYF. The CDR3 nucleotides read TGTGCCAGCAGTCGGGGGTACGAGCAGTACTTC.

The CDR3 reads CASSSDRGSSPKNIQYF. In DNA form, the CDR3 reads TGTGCCAGCAGTTCCGACAGGGGGAGTTCTCCCAAAAACATTCAGTACTTC. This sequence joins TRBV28 and TRBJ2-4; 9 bases line up with TRBD1. Per the germline V gene, CDR1 is MDHEN and CDR2 is SYDVKM. V lost 4 bases to trimming and J lost 2 bases; unmatched junction nucleotides: 9. This CDR3 has 17 residues.

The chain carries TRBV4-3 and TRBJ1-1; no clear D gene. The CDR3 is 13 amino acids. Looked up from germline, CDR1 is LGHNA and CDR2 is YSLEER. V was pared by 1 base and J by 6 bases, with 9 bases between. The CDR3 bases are TGCGCCAGCAGCCAAGTCAGGAATGCTGAAGCTTTCTTT. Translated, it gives CASSQVRNAEAFF.

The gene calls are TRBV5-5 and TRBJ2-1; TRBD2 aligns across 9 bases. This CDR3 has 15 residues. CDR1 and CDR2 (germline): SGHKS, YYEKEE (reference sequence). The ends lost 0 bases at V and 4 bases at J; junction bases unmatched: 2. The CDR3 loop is CASSLGLAEYNEQFF. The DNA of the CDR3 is TGTGCCAGCAGCTTGGGACTAGCGGAATACAATGAGCAGTTCTTC.

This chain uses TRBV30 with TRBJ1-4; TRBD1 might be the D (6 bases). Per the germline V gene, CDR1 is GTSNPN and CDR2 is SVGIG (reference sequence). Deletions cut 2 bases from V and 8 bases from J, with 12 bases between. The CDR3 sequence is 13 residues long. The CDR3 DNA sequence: TGTGCCTGGAGTAGGGGGGGCAGGGAAAAACTGTTTTTT. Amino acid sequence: CAWSRGGREKLFF.

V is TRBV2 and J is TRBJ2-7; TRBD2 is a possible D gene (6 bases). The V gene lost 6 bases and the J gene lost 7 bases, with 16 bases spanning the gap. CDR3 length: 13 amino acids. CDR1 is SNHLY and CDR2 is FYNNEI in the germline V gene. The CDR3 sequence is CASRASDLGEQYF. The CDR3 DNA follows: TGTGCCAGCAGGGCTAGCGATTTAGGGGAGCAGTACTTC.

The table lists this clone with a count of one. CDR3 amino acids: CASSLSGRDPYEQYF. Written as DNA, the CDR3 is TGCGCCAGCAGCTTGTCCGGGAGGGATCCCTACGAGCAGTACTTC. V usage is TRBV5-1 and J usage is TRBJ2-7; 8 bases fit TRBD2. V was clipped by 1 base and J by 2 bases; unmatched bases: 5. The germline gives CDR1 SGHRS, CDR2 YFSETQ. The CDR3 is made up of 15 amino acids.

The CDR3 DNA is TGTGCCAGCATTAGGGGGGGCTCTGGAAACACCATATATTTT. As protein: CASIRGGSGNTIYF. The V gene is TRBV28, the J gene TRBJ1-3; tentative D call: TRBD1 (6 bases). Germline CDR1 and CDR2: MDHEN and SYDVKM. The CDR3 is made up of 14 amino acids. V shed 7 bases and J shed 0 bases, with 10 bases lying between them.

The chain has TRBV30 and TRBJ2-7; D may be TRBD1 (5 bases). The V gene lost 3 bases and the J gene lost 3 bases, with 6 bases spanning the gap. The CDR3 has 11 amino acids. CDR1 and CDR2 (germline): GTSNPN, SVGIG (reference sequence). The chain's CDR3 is CAWRDNYEQYF. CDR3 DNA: TGTGCCTGGAGGGACAACTACGAGCAGTACTTC.

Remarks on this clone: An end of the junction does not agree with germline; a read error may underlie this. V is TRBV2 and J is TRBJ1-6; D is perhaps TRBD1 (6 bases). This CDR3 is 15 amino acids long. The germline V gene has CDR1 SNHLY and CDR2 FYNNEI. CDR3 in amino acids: CASSENRVNNSALHF. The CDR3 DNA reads TGTGCCAGCAGTGAAAACAGGGTCAATAATTCAGCCCTCCACTTT.

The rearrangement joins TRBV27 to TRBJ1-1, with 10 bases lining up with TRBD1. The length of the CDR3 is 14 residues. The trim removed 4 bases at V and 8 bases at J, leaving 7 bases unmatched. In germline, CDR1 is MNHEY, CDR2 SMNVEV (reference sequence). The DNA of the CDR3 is TGTGCCAGCAGTTGGGGGGGACAGGGGTCCGAAGCTTTCTTT. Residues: CASSWGGQGSEAFF.

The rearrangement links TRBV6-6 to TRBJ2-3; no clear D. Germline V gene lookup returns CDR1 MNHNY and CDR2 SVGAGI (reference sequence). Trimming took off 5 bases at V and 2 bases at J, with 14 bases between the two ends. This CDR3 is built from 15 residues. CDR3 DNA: TGTGCCAGCAGTCCCAACTCCGCGGACACAGATACGCAGTATTTT. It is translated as CASSPNSADTDTQYF.

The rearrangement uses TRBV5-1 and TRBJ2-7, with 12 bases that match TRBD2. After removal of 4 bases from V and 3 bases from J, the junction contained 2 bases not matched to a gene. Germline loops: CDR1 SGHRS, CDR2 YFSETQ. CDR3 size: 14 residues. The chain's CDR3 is CASSATSGGYEQYF. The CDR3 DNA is TGCGCCAGCAGCGCGACTAGCGGGGGCTACGAGCAGTACTTC.

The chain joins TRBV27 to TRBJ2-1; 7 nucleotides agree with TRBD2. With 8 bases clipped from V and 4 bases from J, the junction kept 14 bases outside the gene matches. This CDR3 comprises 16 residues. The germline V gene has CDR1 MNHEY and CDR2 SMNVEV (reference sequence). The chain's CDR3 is CASVGFYEGGYNEQFF. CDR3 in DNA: TGTGCCAGCGTCGGTTTCTACGAGGGAGGGTACAATGAGCAGTTCTTC.

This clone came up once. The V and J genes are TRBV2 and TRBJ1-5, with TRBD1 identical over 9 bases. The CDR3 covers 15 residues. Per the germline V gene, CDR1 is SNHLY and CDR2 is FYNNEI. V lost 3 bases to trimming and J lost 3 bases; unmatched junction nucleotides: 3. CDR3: CASSERDRDNQPQHF. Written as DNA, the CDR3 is TGTGCCAGCAGTGAGAGGGACAGGGACAATCAGCCCCAGCATTTT.

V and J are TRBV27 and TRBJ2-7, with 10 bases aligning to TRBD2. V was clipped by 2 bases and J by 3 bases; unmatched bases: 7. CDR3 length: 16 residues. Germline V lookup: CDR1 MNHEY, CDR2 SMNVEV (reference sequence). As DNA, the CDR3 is TGTGCCAGCAGTTTACTTTCTAGCGGGGGCCGCTACGAGCAGTACTTC. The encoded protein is CASSLLSSGGRYEQYF.

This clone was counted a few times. The CDR3 sequence is CASSPAGTITGELFF. The DNA for the CDR3 is TGTGCCAGCTCCCCGGCGGGAACGATAACCGGGGAGCTGTTTTTT. The rearrangement links TRBV18 to TRBJ2-2; the D gene is possibly TRBD2 (6 bases). With 6 bases removed from V and 5 bases from J, the gap between germline ends came to 16 bases. The CDR3 is 15 amino acids. Germline lookup yields CDR1 KGHSH and CDR2 LQKENI.

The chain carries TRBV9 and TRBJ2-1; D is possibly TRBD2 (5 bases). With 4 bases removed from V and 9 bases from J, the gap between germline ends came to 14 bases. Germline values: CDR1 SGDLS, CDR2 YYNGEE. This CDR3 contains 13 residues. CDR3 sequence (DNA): TGTGCCAGCAGCCCAATCACTAGGAGTGAGCAGTTCTTC. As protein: CASSPITRSEQFF.

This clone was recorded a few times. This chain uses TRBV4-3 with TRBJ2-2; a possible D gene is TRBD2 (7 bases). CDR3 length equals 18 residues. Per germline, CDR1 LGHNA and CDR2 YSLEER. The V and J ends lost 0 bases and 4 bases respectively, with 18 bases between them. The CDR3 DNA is TGCGCCAGCAGCCAAGAGGTCGGGGGGCCGGGGGGCACCGGGGAGCTGTTTTTT. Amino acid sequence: CASSQEVGGPGGTGELFF.

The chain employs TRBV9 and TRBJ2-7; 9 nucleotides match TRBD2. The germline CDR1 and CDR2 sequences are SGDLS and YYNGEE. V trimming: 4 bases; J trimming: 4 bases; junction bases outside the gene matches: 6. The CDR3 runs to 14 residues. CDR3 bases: TGTGCCAGCAGCTTAGCGGGAGATGATTACGAGCAGTACTTC. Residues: CASSLAGDDYEQYF.

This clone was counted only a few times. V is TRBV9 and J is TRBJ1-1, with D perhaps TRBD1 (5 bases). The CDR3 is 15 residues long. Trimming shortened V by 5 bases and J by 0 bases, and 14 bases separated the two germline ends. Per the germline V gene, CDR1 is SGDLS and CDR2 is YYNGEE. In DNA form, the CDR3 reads TGTGCCAGCAGAAAGACAGCCCGATTGAACACTGAAGCTTTCTTT. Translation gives CASRKTARLNTEAFF.

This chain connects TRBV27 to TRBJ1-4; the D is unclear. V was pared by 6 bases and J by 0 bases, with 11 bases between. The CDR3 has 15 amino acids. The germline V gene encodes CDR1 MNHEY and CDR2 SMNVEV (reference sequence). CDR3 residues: CASRYDGATNEKLFF. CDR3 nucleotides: TGTGCCAGCAGATACGACGGAGCAACTAATGAAAAACTGTTTTTT.

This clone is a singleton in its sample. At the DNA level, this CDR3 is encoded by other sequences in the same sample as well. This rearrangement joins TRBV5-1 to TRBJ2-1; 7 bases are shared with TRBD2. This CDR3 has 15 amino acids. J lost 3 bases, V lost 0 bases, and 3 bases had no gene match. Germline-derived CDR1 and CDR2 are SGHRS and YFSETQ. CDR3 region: CASSLASSGYNEQFF. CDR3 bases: TGCGCCAGCAGCTTGGCTTCTAGCGGCTACAATGAGCAGTTCTTC.

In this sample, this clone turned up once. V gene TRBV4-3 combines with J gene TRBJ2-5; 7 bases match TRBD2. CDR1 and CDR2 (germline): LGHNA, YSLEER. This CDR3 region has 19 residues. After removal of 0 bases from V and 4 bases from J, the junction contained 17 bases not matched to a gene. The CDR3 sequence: CASSQELMGSLGGGETQYF. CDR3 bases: TGCGCCAGCAGCCAAGAACTAATGGGGAGTCTTGGGGGGGGAGAGACCCAGTACTTC.

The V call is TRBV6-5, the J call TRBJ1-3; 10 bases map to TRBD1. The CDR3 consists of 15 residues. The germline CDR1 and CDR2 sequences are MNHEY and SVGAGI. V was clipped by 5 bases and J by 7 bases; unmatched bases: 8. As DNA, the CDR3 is TGTGCCAGCAGTCCCCGGAGGACAGGGGGTAACACCATATATTTT. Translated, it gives CASSPRRTGGNTIYF.

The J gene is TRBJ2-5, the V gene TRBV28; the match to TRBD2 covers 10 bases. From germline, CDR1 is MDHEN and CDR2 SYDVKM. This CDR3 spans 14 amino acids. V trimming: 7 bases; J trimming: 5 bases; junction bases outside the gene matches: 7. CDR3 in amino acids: CASNPAGGAETQYF. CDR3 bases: TGTGCCAGCAATCCAGCGGGAGGGGCTGAGACCCAGTACTTC.